This T cell receptor (beta chain) was observed in a study of shared clonotypes between healthy human individuals. Study observations and caveats: Sharing of clonotypes among donors was expected to vary with sequencing depth. Since donors were few, the genetic and exposure-history diversity represented was limited. Among the subsets, naive ones generally showed larger estimated richness than memory ones.

Worth noting for this clone: The antigen is not known.

Assay: immunoSEQ multiplex PCR; the TCRdb copy retains only in-frame clones and omits some. The sample has approximately 2.1 million clones; 85% to 95% are singletons. Donors were healthy HIV-negative adults without recent acute infections or vaccinations. Sample: naive CD4+ T cells from PBMCs. Subset reported: CD45RA+ positively selected. The receptor comes from a man aged 18 to 30 in good health. Some clones in this sample may be carry-over from other donors' samples.

The CDR3 protein is CASSENWNTEAFF. CDR3 in DNA: TGTGCCAGCAGTGAGAACTGGAACACTGAAGCTTTCTTT. V usage is TRBV2 and J usage is TRBJ1-1; D call uncertain. The CDR3 totals 13 residues. CDR1 and CDR2 (germline): SNHLY, FYNNEI. With 3 bases removed from V and 1 base from J, the gap between germline ends came to 6 bases.